This note documents a single T cell receptor beta chain sequence. The CDR3 is 14 residues long. V trimming: 1 base; J trimming: 7 bases; junction bases outside the gene matches: 6. Germline lookup yields CDR1 LGHNT and CDR2 FRNRAP. A multiplex PCR was run with 60 Vbeta primers and 13 Jbeta primers. As processed by the authors: Later, tens of millions of unique TCR beta chains were counted in an analysis, and about 10 million of them were shared. Only in-frame clones appear in the TCRdb table, and some are missing; sequencing was by immunoSEQ multiplex PCR. From that table come the V and J calls and clone size; the DNA was used to work out D and trimming. This table holds 130,000 or so clones, roughly 70% found once. Healthy bone marrow donors formed the donor group. The sample belongs to a study of cytomegalovirus exposure and HLA in healthy donors. Study-level background: The roughly 100 million unique TCR beta sequences, from about 179 million T cells, were found by an earlier analysis.

The chain uses TRBV12-5 and TRBJ1-2; the match to TRBD1 covers 7 bases. The origin of this receptor is a man aged 35 to 55 in good health and CMV-seropositive. Sequenced: PBMCs. CDR3 residues: CASGLGQGNGGYTF. DNA for the CDR3: TGTGCTAGTGGTTTGGGACAGGGAAATGGTGGCTACACCTTC.